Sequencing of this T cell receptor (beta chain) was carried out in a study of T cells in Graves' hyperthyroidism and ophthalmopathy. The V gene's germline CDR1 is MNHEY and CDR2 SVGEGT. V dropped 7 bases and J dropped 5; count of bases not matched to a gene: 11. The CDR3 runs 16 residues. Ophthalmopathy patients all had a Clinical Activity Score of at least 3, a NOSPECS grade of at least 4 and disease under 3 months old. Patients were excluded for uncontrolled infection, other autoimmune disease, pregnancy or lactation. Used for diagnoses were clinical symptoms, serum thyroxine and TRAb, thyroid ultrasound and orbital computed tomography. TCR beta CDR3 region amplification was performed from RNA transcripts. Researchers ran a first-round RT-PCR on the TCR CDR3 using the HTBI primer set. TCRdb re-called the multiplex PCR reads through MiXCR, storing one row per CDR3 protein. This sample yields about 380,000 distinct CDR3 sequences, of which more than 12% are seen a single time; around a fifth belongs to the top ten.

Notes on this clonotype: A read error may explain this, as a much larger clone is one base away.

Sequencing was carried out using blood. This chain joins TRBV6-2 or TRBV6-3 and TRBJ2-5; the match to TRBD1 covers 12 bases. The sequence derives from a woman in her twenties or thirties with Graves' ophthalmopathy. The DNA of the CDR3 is TGTGCCAGCAATCCTGCCCCGGGACAGGGGGCTGAGACCCAGTACTTC. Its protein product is CASNPAPGQGAETQYF.